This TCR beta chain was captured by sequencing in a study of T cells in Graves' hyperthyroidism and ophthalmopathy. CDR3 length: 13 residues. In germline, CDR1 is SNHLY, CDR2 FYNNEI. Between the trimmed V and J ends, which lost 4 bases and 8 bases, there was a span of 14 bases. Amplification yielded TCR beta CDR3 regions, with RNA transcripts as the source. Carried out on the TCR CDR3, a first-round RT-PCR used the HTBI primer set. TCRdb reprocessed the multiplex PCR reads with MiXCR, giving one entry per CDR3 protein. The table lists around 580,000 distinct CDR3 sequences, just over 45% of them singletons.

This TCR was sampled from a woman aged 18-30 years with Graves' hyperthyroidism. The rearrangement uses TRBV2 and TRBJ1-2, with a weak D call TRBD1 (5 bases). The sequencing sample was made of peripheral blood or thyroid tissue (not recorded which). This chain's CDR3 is CASSGGRQGGYTF. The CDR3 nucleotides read TGTGCCAGCAGTGGGGGACGGCAAGGAGGCTACACCTTC.